The 20 T cell receptor beta chains given below trace back to one sample, sequenced in a study of blood T cell repertoires in COVID-19. Assay used: immunoSEQ multiplex PCR; TCRdb lists only in-frame clones, some missing. The data contain over 250,000 clones, around 83% of them singletons. The sequenced material came from PBMCs or T cells enriched from blood (not recorded which). These receptor sequences come from a man aged 35-49 years who had been exposed to COVID-19.

This sequence joins TRBV27 and TRBJ2-7; a weak D match, TRBD2 (6 bases). CDR1 is MNHEY and CDR2 is SMNVEV in the germline V gene (reference sequence). V shed 4 bases and J shed 5 bases, with 9 bases lying between them. The CDR3 sequence is 12 residues long. DNA of the CDR3: TGTGCCAGCAGTTCGGGAGTCCACGAGCAGTACTTC. This translates into CASSSGVHEQYF.

The chain employs TRBV19 and TRBJ2-2; the D gene is possibly TRBD2 (5 bases). The CDR3 contains 14 residues. The V end lost 10 bases, the J end lost 2 bases, and 14 bases lay between the germline ends. Germline lookup yields CDR1 LNHDA and CDR2 SQIVND (reference sequence). The CDR3 sequence: CATRRTGNTGELFF. The CDR3 bases are TGTGCCACCAGGCGAACGGGAAACACCGGGGAGCTGTTTTTT.

This chain links TRBV25-1 with TRBJ2-5, with D tentatively TRBD2 (6 bases). Trimming left V 0 bases short and J 4 bases short, with 12 bases between. The germline gives CDR1 MGHDK, CDR2 SYGVNS. This CDR3 has 15 residues. The CDR3: CASSEYRAGGETQYF. The CDR3 DNA reads as TGTGCCAGCAGTGAATATCGAGCCGGGGGAGAGACCCAGTACTTC.

The rearrangement joins TRBV9 to TRBJ2-7; tentatively, D is TRBD1 (6 bases). This CDR3 has 17 amino acids. Germline V gene sequence: CDR1 SGDLS, CDR2 YYNGEE. Trimming removed 3 bases from V and 9 bases from J, with 28 bases in between. The CDR3 region is CASSDSQDSSARSVQYF. DNA of the CDR3: TGTGCCAGCAGCGACAGTCAGGACAGTTCAGCCCGTTCTGTGCAGTACTTC.

The gene calls are TRBV6-2 or TRBV6-3 and TRBJ1-1, with D possibly being TRBD1 (5 bases). The length of the CDR3 is 15 residues. Germline CDR1 MNHEY, CDR2 SVGEGT. V lost 6 bases and J 11 bases, leaving 25 bases between the germline ends. CDR3: CASSQTEYRPNGAFF. The CDR3 nucleotides read TGTGCCAGCAGCCAGACCGAATACAGGCCCAACGGGGCTTTCTTT.

The rearrangement links TRBV10-3 to TRBJ2-7, with 9 positions matching TRBD2. Per germline, CDR1 ENHRY and CDR2 SYGVKD. The CDR3 length is 14 residues. Germline trimming cut 6 bases from V and 0 bases from J; bases unmatched to any gene: 3. CDR3: CAISVSGSSYEQYF. CDR3 DNA: TGTGCCATCAGCGTTAGCGGGAGCTCCTACGAGCAGTACTTC.

This clone was seen just once. The V call is TRBV3-1 (or the pseudogene TRBV3-2), the J call TRBJ1-6, with 8 bases identical to TRBD1. The CDR3 extends over 16 amino acids. Trimming at V came to 7 bases and at J to 3 bases, leaving 8 bases not matched to a gene. The germline V gene has CDR1 LGHDT and CDR2 YNNKEL (reference sequence). CDR3 residues: CASTRTGNIYNSPLHF. DNA for the CDR3: TGTGCCAGCACCCGGACAGGGAACATCTATAATTCACCCCTCCACTTT.

V and J are TRBV6-1 and TRBJ1-1; no clear D. Between the trimmed V and J ends, which lost 2 bases and 7 bases, there was a span of 8 bases. From germline, CDR1 is MNHNS and CDR2 SASEGT. The CDR3 extends over 12 amino acids. CDR3 in DNA: TGTGCCAGCAGTGAATCTGAGATTGAAGCTTTCTTT. Protein sequence: CASSESEIEAFF.

The V and J genes are TRBV14 and TRBJ1-1, with D uncertain. The V end lost 3 bases, the J end lost 1 base, and 15 bases lay between the germline ends. The CDR3 length is 16 residues. CDR1 is SGHDN and CDR2 is FVKESK in the germline V gene. CDR3 nucleotides: TGTGCCAGCAGCCATATAGGTTCTGGGCGGAACACTGAAGCTTTCTTT. Its translation: CASSHIGSGRNTEAFF.

Within the sample, this clone is medium-sized. The chain employs TRBV6-4 and TRBJ1-6; D gene unclear. V lost 2 bases to trimming and J lost 5 bases, with 4 bases between them. The germline CDR1 and CDR2 sequences are MRHNA and SNTAGT. CDR3 size: 13 residues. CDR3 DNA: TGTGCCAGCAGTGACCAGGATAATTCACCCCTCCACTTT. This sequence encodes CASSDQDNSPLHF.

This clone appeared a single time. The chain employs TRBV18 and TRBJ1-1; D remains ambiguous. V was shortened by 4 bases and J by 6 bases, with 15 bases between the two germline ends. The CDR3 extends over 14 amino acids. Germline-derived CDR1 and CDR2 are KGHSH and LQKENI. The CDR3 region has the DNA TGTGCCAGCTCACTGAGTAGCGGCTTCGCTGAAGCTTTCTTT. Its translation: CASSLSSGFAEAFF. The full variable domain, in which reference TRBV18 and TRBJ1-1 provide the parts outside the CDR3, is NAGVMQNPRHLVRRRGQEARLRCSPMKGHSHVYWYRQLPEEGLKFMVYLQKENIIDESGMPKERFSAEFPKEGPSILRIQQVVRGDSAAYFCASSLSSGFAEAFFGQGTRLTVV.

The V and J genes are TRBV3-1 (or the pseudogene TRBV3-2) and TRBJ2-1; TRBD2 is a possible D gene (6 bases). This CDR3 region has 16 residues. From germline, CDR1 is LGHDT and CDR2 YNNKEL (reference sequence). V was pared by 1 base and J by 10 bases, with 20 bases between. The CDR3 is CASSQVGLGLTAEQFF. The CDR3, as DNA: TGTGCCAGCAGCCAAGTTGGGTTGGGACTTACCGCCGAGCAGTTCTTC.

The chain employs TRBV27 and TRBJ2-1, with D maybe TRBD2 (5 bases). V was clipped by 6 bases and J by 6 bases, with 15 bases between them. Germline lookup yields CDR1 MNHEY and CDR2 SMNVEV (reference sequence). This CDR3 spans 14 amino acids. CDR3 residues: CASRLQDGLNEQFF. In DNA, the CDR3 is TGTGCCAGCAGGCTTCAGGACGGACTCAATGAGCAGTTCTTC.

J is TRBJ1-2 and V is TRBV6-6; D is unresolved. CDR3 length: 15 residues. Germline V gene lookup returns CDR1 MNHNY and CDR2 SVGAGI (reference sequence). The V gene lost 6 bases and the J gene lost 1 base, with 15 bases spanning the gap. The DNA of the CDR3 is TGTGCCAGCAGCCCCACTGTGAGCCTTAACTATGGCTACACCTTC. Protein sequence: CASSPTVSLNYGYTF.

The chain recombines TRBV7-3 with TRBJ1-6; a possible D gene is TRBD1 (5 bases). The CDR3 has 13 residues. Germline V gene lookup returns CDR1 SGHTA and CDR2 FQGTGA. V lost 1 base, J lost 8 bases, and 6 bases lay in between. The CDR3: CASSLMTDSPLHF. CDR3 DNA: TGTGCCAGCAGCTTAATGACAGATTCACCCCTCCACTTT.

This sequence joins TRBV10-3 and TRBJ2-5; perhaps TRBD1 as D (5 bases). The V gene lost 4 bases and the J gene lost 5 bases, with 14 bases spanning the gap. The CDR3 runs 14 residues. Germline values: CDR1 ENHRY, CDR2 SYGVKD. Here the CDR3 reads CAISGGLKGETQYF. CDR3 sequence (DNA): TGTGCCATCAGTGGTGGTCTAAAGGGGGAGACCCAGTACTTC.

The chain recombines TRBV11-2 with TRBJ1-4, with no clear D. This CDR3 is built from 14 residues. The germline V gene encodes CDR1 SGHAT and CDR2 FQNNGV. V was clipped by 5 bases and J by 7 bases, with 14 bases between them. CDR3 amino acids: CASSTGGLGEKLFF. In DNA, the CDR3 is TGTGCCAGCAGCACGGGAGGGTTAGGTGAAAAACTGTTTTTT.

V usage is TRBV15 and J usage is TRBJ2-7, with D possibly being TRBD2 (6 bases). This CDR3 spans 21 amino acids. Germline assignment: CDR1 LNHNV and CDR2 YYDKDF (reference sequence). The V and J ends lost 0 bases and 2 bases respectively, with 29 bases between them. The CDR3 DNA sequence: TGTGCCACCAGCAGAGATACCCTCTTTGGGCCTCAGCGGGCTTTACCCTACGAGCAGTACTTC. It encodes CATSRDTLFGPQRALPYEQYF.

J is TRBJ1-1 and V is TRBV27, with 7 bases matching TRBD1. J gave up 4 bases and V 3 bases, and 5 bases lay outside the gene matches. This CDR3 has 14 residues. The germline V gene has CDR1 MNHEY and CDR2 SMNVEV (reference sequence). CDR3 DNA: TGTGCCAGCAGTTTGACAGGGCTTGTCACTGAAGCTTTCTTT. Translation: CASSLTGLVTEAFF.

This clone appeared once. V usage is TRBV2 and J usage is TRBJ2-5; D perhaps matches TRBD1 (5 bases). The germline gives CDR1 SNHLY, CDR2 FYNNEI. The CDR3 length is 14 residues. V dropped 4 bases and J dropped 9 bases, with 18 bases sitting between them. The CDR3 protein is CASSGGSRVGAQYF. The CDR3 DNA is TGTGCCAGCAGTGGAGGCTCCCGTGTAGGGGCCCAGTACTTC.